These T cell receptor beta chains were read from a single sample in a study of siplizumab effects on memory and regulatory T cells. Measured with immunoSEQ multiplex PCR; TCRdb has only the in-frame clones, and not every one. Here the sample spans 65,000 to 70,000 clones, 80% to 90% being singletons. Sequencing was carried out using Tregs sorted from blood. The receptor source for this set is a human donor in good health. Each CDR3 is given with its conserved first and last residue. D genes are given only for firm matches. Expanded clones get a size class; other rows say once, few or many, or leave the size out.

D gene,clone size,V gene,J gene,CDR3 DNA,CDR3 protein
.,.,TRBV5-1,TRBJ1-1,TGCGCCAGCAGGCCTGGGAACTTGAACACTGAAGCTTTCTTT,CASRPGNLNTEAFF
TRBD2,.,TRBV5-1,TRBJ2-7,TGCGCCAGCAGCTTGGTGGGGGTTCGTGGGAGCGGGGTCGTCTACGAGCAGTACTTC,CASSLVGVRGSGVVYEQYF
.,.,TRBV7-9,TRBJ1-2,TGTGCCAGCAGCTTACGGGTTGATAACTATGGCTACACCTTC,CASSLRVDNYGYTF
.,.,TRBV7-8,TRBJ2-7,TGTGCCAGCAGCCTATCACGGGGGGCCACCTACGAGCAGTACTTC,CASSLSRGATYEQYF
TRBD1,.,TRBV6-1,TRBJ2-1,TGTGCCAGCAGTGTGGGACAGGGGGCCTACAATGAGCAGTTCTTC,CASSVGQGAYNEQFF
.,.,TRBV11-3,TRBJ2-7,TGTGCCAGCAGCTTAGGGTGGGAAGAGCAGTACTTC,CASSLGWEEQYF
.,.,TRBV30,TRBJ2-1,TGTGCCTGGAGATATCTAGTCAATGAGCAGTTCTTC,CAWRYLVNEQFF
TRBD1,.,TRBV5-1,TRBJ1-4,TGCGCCAGCAAGCCGGGACAGACGGGTCAAAAACTGTTTTTT,CASKPGQTGQKLFF
.,once,TRBV9,TRBJ1-3,TGTGCCAGCAGCCCCGGTGCGGGGCTAGCTGGAAACACCATATATTTT,CASSPGAGLAGNTIYF
TRBD2,.,TRBV29-1,TRBJ2-1,TGCAGCGTCGTCAATAGCGGGAGCTCCTACAATGAGCAGTTCTTC,CSVVNSGSSYNEQFF
TRBD1,.,TRBV4-2,TRBJ1-4,TGTGCCAGCAGCCACAACCCGGGACAGGCTGAAAAACTGTTTTTT,CASSHNPGQAEKLFF
TRBD1,.,TRBV29-1,TRBJ2-7,TGCAGCGTTACGACAGGGAAGGACTACGAGCAGTACTTC,CSVTTGKDYEQYF
.,.,TRBV7-6,TRBJ1-3,TGTGCCAGCAGCCCGTCGGCCTCTGGAAACACCATATATTTT,CASSPSASGNTIYF
TRBD2,.,TRBV11-1,TRBJ2-1,TGTGCCAGCAGCTTTGATAGGCTAGCGGGCAATGAGCAGTTCTTC,CASSFDRLAGNEQFF
.,few,TRBV19,TRBJ1-3,TGTGCCAGTAGTTTCGGTGGGGAAGGGAGAAACACCATATATTTT,CASSFGGEGRNTIYF
.,once,TRBV19,TRBJ1-4,TGTGCCAGTAGTTTCGGACACCAAAGGGAAAAACTGTTTTTT,CASSFGHQREKLFF
TRBD1,few,TRBV6-1,TRBJ1-6,TGTGCCAGCAGGCAGACAGGGGCTAATTCACCCCTCCACTTT,CASRQTGANSPLHF
.,.,TRBV28,TRBJ2-3,TGTGCCAGCAGTTTCCGACGGGGAGGAGGAGATACGCAGTATTTT,CASSFRRGGGDTQYF
.,few,TRBV30,TRBJ1-1,TGTGCCTGGAATCGGGGCCGCCAGTCTATTGAAGCTTTCTTT,CAWNRGRQSIEAFF
.,.,TRBV14,TRBJ1-4,TGTGCCAGCAGCCAAGATATACGACAGCCTAATGAAAAACTGTTTTTT,CASSQDIRQPNEKLFF
TRBD2,.,TRBV7-6,TRBJ2-2,TGTGCCAGCAGCTTAGACGGACTAGCGGGAGCCGGGGAGCTGTTTTTT,CASSLDGLAGAGELFF
.,.,TRBV1,TRBJ2-2,TGCACCAGCAGCGTCGGTAGGTTCGGGGAGCTGTTTTTT,CTSSVGRFGELFF
TRBD1,.,TRBV30,TRBJ2-1,TGTGCCTGGAGCACAGGACAGGGGGCAGGAGATGAGCAGTTCTTC,CAWSTGQGAGDEQFF
.,medium-sized,TRBV7-9,TRBJ1-1,TGTGCCAGCAGCTTTCCCTCTAGGAACACTGAAGCTTTCTTT,CASSFPSRNTEAFF
.,.,TRBV18,TRBJ1-2,TGTGCCAGCTCCCTGTCATTGGGCTATGGCTACACCTTC,CASSLSLGYGYTF
.,few,TRBV18,TRBJ1-5,TGTGCCAGCTCACCCGACTCGAATCAGCCCCAGCATTTT,CASSPDSNQPQHF
.,.,TRBV28,TRBJ1-2,TGTGCCAGCAGTTTAGGTGCAACCTATGGCTACACCTTC,CASSLGATYGYTF
.,.,TRBV5-1,TRBJ2-7,TGCGCCAGCGGCAAGAGGGCGAGTTACGAGCAGTACTTC,CASGKRASYEQYF
TRBD1,.,TRBV2,TRBJ1-5,TGTGCCAGCAGTGGACTCGGGGACAGGGCTGTGAGACAGCCCCAGCATTTT,CASSGLGDRAVRQPQHF
TRBD2,.,TRBV12-5,TRBJ2-3,TGTGCTAGTGGTACTAGCGGGAGTACAGATACGCAGTATTTT,CASGTSGSTDTQYF
TRBD1,few,TRBV7-9,TRBJ1-5,TGTGCCAGCAGCGGGGGACAGATCAATCAGCCCCAGCATTTT,CASSGGQINQPQHF
.,.,TRBV5-6,TRBJ2-3,TGTGCCAGCAGCTTCATAAGTACCACCGCCGGGAGAACAGATACGCAGTATTTT,CASSFISTTAGRTDTQYF
.,.,TRBV4-2,TRBJ2-7,TGTGCCAGCAGCCAGGAGCCGGGATTCCCTTCCTACGAGCAGTACTTC,CASSQEPGFPSYEQYF
.,.,TRBV5-1,TRBJ1-4,TGCGCCAGCAGGGTATCGGGCAGAACTAATGAAAAACTGTTTTTT,CASRVSGRTNEKLFF
.,.,TRBV11-3,TRBJ2-1,TGTGCCAGCAGCTCGGACTGGACATACAATGAGCAGTTCTTC,CASSSDWTYNEQFF
.,.,TRBV5-1,TRBJ2-7,TGCGCCAGCAGCCCGCAAAGCAGGGTTCCCTACGAGCAGTACTTC,CASSPQSRVPYEQYF
TRBD1,.,TRBV6-1,TRBJ2-1,TGTGCCAGTATCCGGGACAGGGGGTACAATGAGCAGTTCTTC,CASIRDRGYNEQFF
.,once,TRBV28,TRBJ2-2,TGTGCCAGCAGGTCTCAGGGGACCGGGGAGCTGTTTTTT,CASRSQGTGELFF
TRBD2,.,TRBV30,TRBJ2-3,TGTGCCTGGCTACGACTAGCGGGATACACAGATACGCAGTATTTT,CAWLRLAGYTDTQYF
.,.,TRBV27,TRBJ1-2,TGTGCCAGCAGTCGTGGGCCACGGGCCTATGGCTACACCTTC,CASSRGPRAYGYTF
.,once,TRBV5-3,TRBJ2-7,TGTGCCAGAAACCCGGACAGTGTTGCCTACGAGCAGTACTTC,CARNPDSVAYEQYF
.,.,TRBV27,TRBJ1-5,TGTGCCAGCAGTGCACGGGGAAATAGCAATCAGCCCCAGCATTTT,CASSARGNSNQPQHF
TRBD2,.,TRBV18,TRBJ2-5,TGTGCCAGCGCGGGGGAGTTTCTGGAGACCCAGTACTTC,CASAGEFLETQYF
TRBD2,once,TRBV9,TRBJ2-3,TGTGCCAGCAGCGTAGCTCCTTTCCTAGCGGCGGGGAATACGCAGTATTTT,CASSVAPFLAAGNTQYF
.,.,TRBV15,TRBJ2-5,TGTGCCACCAGCAGAGATGGTAGGGGGGGACGGTCCCAAGAGACCCAGTACTTC,CATSRDGRGGRSQETQYF
TRBD2,.,TRBV4-1,TRBJ2-1,TGCGCCAGCAGCGATAGCGGGACAAGCTCCTACAATGAGCAGTTCTTC,CASSDSGTSSYNEQFF
.,.,TRBV6-5,TRBJ2-7,TGTGCCAGCAGCGCAGGACTGGAATCTTTC,CASSAGLESF
.,.,TRBV2,TRBJ1-3,TGTGCCAGCAGTGAAGAGTTCCCAAGCTCTGGAAACACCATATATTTT,CASSEEFPSSGNTIYF
TRBD1,.,TRBV5-1,TRBJ2-1,TGCGCCAGCAGCGAGGACAGGGGGAGGATAGGCAATGAGCAGTTCTTC,CASSEDRGRIGNEQFF
.,.,TRBV27,TRBJ2-2,TGTGCCAGCAGTCAAGTAGGGGGGCGCGCCGGGGAGCTGTTTTTT,CASSQVGGRAGELFF
.,.,TRBV6-4,TRBJ1-4,TGTGCCAGCAGTGAATTCTCGGAATACAAAAAAAGATCTAATGAAAAACTGTTTTTT,CASSEFSEYKKRSNEKLFF
TRBD1,.,TRBV5-3,TRBJ1-1,TGTGCCAGAAGCGGGAACAGGGGCACTGAAGCTTTCTTT,CARSGNRGTEAFF
.,.,TRBV19,TRBJ1-2,TGTGCCAGTAGTATCAACGACAGGCGGGGCTACACCTTC,CASSINDRRGYTF
.,.,TRBV2,TRBJ1-1,TGTGCCAGCAGCTCATGGACAGCTGAAGCTTTCTTT,CASSSWTAEAFF